The 25 T cell receptor beta chains reported below all come from one sample, sequenced in a study of T cells expressing NK-cell markers. TCRdb re-called the 5' RACE reads and shows each CDR3 protein once, DNA omitted. The sample features over 350,000 distinct CDR3 sequences, with about 11% in its top ten. The sequencing input was blood T cells: a sorted CD56 or NKG2C T cell subset, CD4+ or CD8+ T cells, or bulk PBMC T cells (not recorded which). All receptors derive from a woman between 50 and 59 years old in good health.

This sequence joins TRBV5-1 and TRBJ1-2. The CDR3 covers 16 residues. Germline values: CDR1 SGHRS, CDR2 YFSETQ. CDR3 in amino acids: CASSLGQGGLNYGYTF.

The chain is built from TRBV29-1 and TRBJ2-7; the D call from TCRdb, TRBD1, cannot be confirmed without DNA. The germline V gene has CDR1 SQVTM and CDR2 ANQGSEA. The CDR3 covers 12 residues. The CDR3 sequence is CSVGGAGYEQYF.

The chain employs TRBV7-9 and TRBJ2-2; TCRdb selects TRBD1, and the lack of DNA leaves this call unchecked. The CDR3 extends over 16 amino acids. The germline CDR1 and CDR2 sequences are SEHNR and FQNEAQ (reference sequence). This chain's CDR3 is CASSSGQGGNTGELFF.

V usage is TRBV7-8 and J usage is TRBJ1-4. Germline CDR1 and CDR2: SGHVS and FQNEAQ. The CDR3 sequence is 13 residues long. The CDR3 protein is CASSLQPFEKLFF.

This sequence joins TRBV4-1 and TRBJ2-3; as DNA is missing, the TRBD1 call by TCRdb cannot be tested. This CDR3 is built from 16 residues. Germline V CDR1 and CDR2: MGHRA, YSYEKL. The CDR3 sequence: CASSQDRQGSTDTQYF.

The gene calls are TRBV20-1 and TRBJ2-7. The CDR3 runs 12 residues. CDR1 DFQATT and CDR2 SNEGSKA come from the germline V gene (reference sequence). The CDR3 protein is CSARTGPHEQYF.

The chain is built from TRBV30 and TRBJ1-3; as DNA is missing, the TRBD1 call by TCRdb cannot be tested. This CDR3 spans 14 amino acids. Germline V gene data show CDR1 as GTSNPN and CDR2 as SVGIG (reference sequence). CDR3 sequence: CAWSKTGSGNTIYF.

The chain combines TRBV29-1 with TRBJ1-3. Germline-derived CDR1 and CDR2 are SQVTM and ANQGSEA. The length of the CDR3 is 13 residues. CDR3 amino acids: CSVVGGSGNTIYF. The complete variable domain, with remaining parts taken from reference TRBV29-1 and TRBJ1-3, reads SAVISQKPSRDICQRGTSLTIQCQVDSQVTMMFWYRQQPGQSLTLIATANQGSEATYESGFVIDKFPISRPNLTFSTLTVSNMSPEDSSIYLCSVVGGSGNTIYFGEGSWLTVV.

The V call is TRBV12-3 or TRBV12-4, the J call TRBJ2-7; TCRdb's D call, TRBD2, is unchecked because there is no DNA. The length of the CDR3 is 15 residues. This CDR3 reads CASSPRGTSPYEQYF.

The gene calls are TRBV7-2 and TRBJ2-3; TCRdb returns TRBD2, unconfirmable since there is no DNA. Germline CDR1 is SGHTA and CDR2 is FQGNSA. The CDR3 runs to 15 residues. CDR3: CASSLVQGRRNTQYF.

The chain combines TRBV21-1 with TRBJ2-5. TRBV21-1 is noted as a pseudogene. The CDR3 contains 13 residues. This CDR3 reads CASSNLVYETQYF.

The rearrangement joins TRBV6-5 to TRBJ2-1. CDR1 is MNHEY, CDR2 SVGAGI, per germline. CDR3 length: 13 residues. CDR3 sequence reads: CASWRESHNEQFF.

The chain joins TRBV5-1 to TRBJ1-2; as DNA is missing, the TRBD1 call by TCRdb cannot be tested. The CDR3 has 13 amino acids. Germline V gene sequence: CDR1 SGHRS, CDR2 YFSETQ. The CDR3 protein is CASSPGGDYGYTF.

V and J are TRBV5-5 and TRBJ2-7; TCRdb designates TRBD1, a call that cannot be tested without DNA. The CDR3 has 15 residues. Germline values: CDR1 SGHKS, CDR2 YYEKEE (reference sequence). The CDR3 is CASSLSGTITYEQYF.

The chain carries TRBV3-1 and TRBJ1-2. The germline V gene encodes CDR1 LGHDT and CDR2 YNNKEL (reference sequence). The CDR3 is 13 residues long. This CDR3 reads CASSQAANYGYTF.

The rearrangement uses TRBV24-1 and TRBJ1-5; TCRdb lists TRBD1, though no DNA is available to test this call. The CDR3 is 15 residues long. The V gene's germline CDR1 is KGHDR and CDR2 SFDVKD. CDR3 sequence reads: CATSDYQGSNQPQHF.

The V call is TRBV7-8, the J call TRBJ2-1; TCRdb designates TRBD2, a call that cannot be tested without DNA. Germline values: CDR1 SGHVS, CDR2 FQNEAQ. This CDR3 comprises 13 residues. The CDR3 protein is CASRAGTSDEQFF.

The chain combines TRBV7-9 with TRBJ2-5; the D gene TCRdb calls, TRBD2, cannot be checked with no DNA. Germline V gene data show CDR1 as SEHNR and CDR2 as FQNEAQ (reference sequence). The CDR3 has 15 amino acids. CDR3 sequence: CASSLPIRVGETQYF.

This rearrangement joins TRBV4-2 to TRBJ2-2; TCRdb indicates TRBD2, and absent DNA this call remains unverified. The CDR3 covers 15 residues. Germline CDR1 is LGHNA and CDR2 is YNFKEQ. This chain's CDR3 is CASSPLAGAPGELFF.

V gene TRBV20-1 combines with J gene TRBJ1-2. The CDR3 has 11 residues. Looked up from germline, CDR1 is DFQATT and CDR2 is SNEGSKA (reference sequence). This CDR3 is CSARVKGGYTF.

The chain employs TRBV20-1 and TRBJ2-1. CDR1 and CDR2 from the germline V gene are DFQATT and SNEGSKA (reference sequence). CDR3 size: 14 residues. CDR3 protein: CSASIGRQGDEQFF.

The chain couples TRBV12-3 or TRBV12-4 to TRBJ1-6; TCRdb's D gene call, TRBD1, goes unchecked for lack of DNA. The CDR3 spans 15 residues. Here the CDR3 reads CASSLAPGDNSPLHF.

The J gene is TRBJ2-3, the V gene TRBV27; without DNA, the TCRdb call of TRBD2 cannot be checked. This CDR3 contains 15 residues. In germline, CDR1 is MNHEY, CDR2 SMNVEV (reference sequence). The CDR3 sequence is CASRRGTSGTDTQYF.

J is TRBJ2-3 and V is TRBV15; TCRdb selects TRBD2, and the lack of DNA leaves this call unchecked. The germline CDR1 and CDR2 sequences are LNHNV and YYDKDF (reference sequence). The CDR3 has 16 residues. The CDR3 reads CATSYTAGGGLNTQYF. The whole variable domain, remainder taken from reference TRBV15 and TRBJ2-3, is DAMVIQNPRYQVTQFGKPVTLSCSQTLNHNVMYWYQQKSSQAPKLLFHYYDKDFNNEADTPDNFQSRRPNTSFCFLDIRSPGLGDTAMYLCATSYTAGGGLNTQYFGPGTRLTVL.

The chain employs TRBV28 and TRBJ2-7; TCRdb names TRBD2, which stays unverified in the absence of DNA. Germline CDR1 MDHEN, CDR2 SYDVKM. This CDR3 spans 14 amino acids. CDR3 protein: CASSSSGLDYEQYF.